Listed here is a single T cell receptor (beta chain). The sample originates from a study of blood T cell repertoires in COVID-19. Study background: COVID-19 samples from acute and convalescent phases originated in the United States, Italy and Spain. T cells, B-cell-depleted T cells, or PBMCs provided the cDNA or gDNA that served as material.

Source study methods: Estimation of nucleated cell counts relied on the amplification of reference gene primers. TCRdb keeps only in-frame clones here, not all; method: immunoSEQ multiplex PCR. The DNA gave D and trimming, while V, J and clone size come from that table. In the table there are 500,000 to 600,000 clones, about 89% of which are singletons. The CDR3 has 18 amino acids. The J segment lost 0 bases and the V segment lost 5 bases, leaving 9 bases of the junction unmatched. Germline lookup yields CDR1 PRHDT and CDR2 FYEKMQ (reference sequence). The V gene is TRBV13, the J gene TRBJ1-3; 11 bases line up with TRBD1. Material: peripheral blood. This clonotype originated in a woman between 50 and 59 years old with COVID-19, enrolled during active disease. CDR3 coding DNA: TGTGCCAGCAGCCCAAAGGACAGGGGGCTCCCCTCTGGAAACACCATATATTTT. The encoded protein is CASSPKDRGLPSGNTIYF.